These T cell receptor beta chains were read from a single sample in a study of blood T cells in healthy people across ages. One entry per CDR3 protein, called by TCRdb with MiXCR from the 5' RACE reads. The sample shows about 970,000 distinct CDR3 sequences, roughly 51% of them seen only once. The sequenced material came from blood. The receptors were gathered from a woman aged 55-70 years in good health. The CDR3 runs from the conserved cysteine through the conserved F or W. A D gene is named only where the DNA matches it firmly. Clone size is not always given. Where it is, it says once, few, many or a class for expanded clones.

V gene,D gene,clone size,J gene,CDR3 DNA,CDR3 protein
TRBV29-1,.,few,TRBJ2-5,TGCAGCGTCACACCCATTTCTTATAACCAAGAGACCCAGTACTTC,CSVTPISYNQETQYF
TRBV4-1,.,.,TRBJ2-5,TGCGCCAGCAGCCAAGGACCAGGGGGGGGTCAAGGGACCCAGTACTTC,CASSQGPGGGQGTQYF
TRBV20-1,.,once,TRBJ1-4,TGCAGTGCTCACGTCACTAATGAAAAACTGTTTTTT,CSAHVTNEKLFF
TRBV4-1,TRBD1,.,TRBJ2-1,TGCGCCAGCAGCCAAGGGACAGGGGCTTTCAATGAGCGGTTCTTC,CASSQGTGAFNERFF
TRBV5-6,TRBD2,.,TRBJ2-7,TGTGCCAACAGCTTCGCGGCGGGAGGGGACGAGCAGTACTTC,CANSFAAGGDEQYF
TRBV28,.,.,TRBJ2-3,TGTGCCAGCAGTTCCCCCGGTCTAGGGGGAGGCTGGACGCAGTATTTT,CASSSPGLGGGWTQYF
TRBV29-1,.,few,TRBJ2-2,TGCAGCGTTAAGGCGGACAGATACGGGGAGCTGTTTTTT,CSVKADRYGELFF
TRBV7-2,TRBD1,.,TRBJ2-7,TGTGCCAGCAGCCCACTATCTACCGGGACAGGATTCTACGAGCAGTACTTC,CASSPLSTGTGFYEQYF
TRBV27,TRBD2,.,TRBJ2-1,TGTGCCAGCAGTTCCCCTAGCGGGAGGTACAATGAGCAGTTCTTC,CASSSPSGRYNEQFF
TRBV7-2,TRBD2,many,TRBJ2-7,TGTGCCAGCAGCTGGACTAGAATCTACGAGCAGTACTTC,CASSWTRIYEQYF
TRBV5-1,.,.,TRBJ2-1,TGCGCCAGCAATGGCAGGGTGGAGCAGTTCTTC,CASNGRVEQFF
TRBV12-3/TRBV12-4,.,.,TRBJ2-1,TGTGCCAGCAGTTCCCGGGATCTTCAATACAATGAGCAGTTCTTC,CASSSRDLQYNEQFF
TRBV7-2,.,.,TRBJ2-3,TGTGCCAGCAGCCCCAGACTGGCCTCAAGCACAGATACGCAGTATTTT,CASSPRLASSTDTQYF
TRBV7-2,TRBD2,.,TRBJ2-1,TGTGCCAGCAGCCCAGCGGGGACTAGGAATGAGCAGTTCTTC,CASSPAGTRNEQFF
TRBV19,TRBD2,.,TRBJ2-3,TGTGCCAGTAGTCCTAAAGGACTAGCGAACACAGATACGCAGTATTTT,CASSPKGLANTDTQYF
TRBV12-3/TRBV12-4,TRBD2,.,TRBJ2-3,TGTGCCAGCAGTTTAGGGACTAGCGAGCCTTTGTCTAGCACAGATACGCAGTATTTT,CASSLGTSEPLSSTDTQYF
TRBV5-1,.,.,TRBJ2-1,TGCGCCAGCAGCTTGGAGAGGGAGGTTCGCAATGAGCAGTTCTTC,CASSLEREVRNEQFF
TRBV20-1,.,many,TRBJ2-1,TGCAGTGCTAGCCGCGAACAGGGGCAGTTCTTC,CSASREQGQFF
TRBV20-1,TRBD2,.,TRBJ2-3,TGCAGTGCTGGGCTAGCGGGAGTGAAAAATACGCAGTATTTT,CSAGLAGVKNTQYF
TRBV29-1,.,.,TRBJ2-7,TGCAGCGTTGAAGCCGAGATACCCTACAATGAGCAGTACTTC,CSVEAEIPYNEQYF
TRBV21-1,.,.,TRBJ2-7,TGTGCCAGCCGTATTACCGAACCGGGACACAACTACGAGCAGTACTTC,CASRITEPGHNYEQYF
TRBV7-7,TRBD2,few,TRBJ2-3,TGTGCCAGCAGCCCAGCGGGGACTAGTCCGCAGTATTTT,CASSPAGTSPQYF
TRBV28,.,.,TRBJ2-5,TGTGCCAGCAACAAGGCGGAACCCTGGGAGACCCAGTACTTC,CASNKAEPWETQYF
TRBV12-3/TRBV12-4,.,few,TRBJ2-3,TGTGCCAGCGGCCAGGGCACAGATACGCAGTATTTT,CASGQGTDTQYF
TRBV3-1,.,.,TRBJ1-5,TGTGCCAGCAGCGTGGGAACTTATAGCAATCAGCCCCAGCATTTT,CASSVGTYSNQPQHF
TRBV6-1,.,.,TRBJ2-5,TGTGCCAGCGGGGAGCGTGGAATCCAAGAGACCCAGTACTTC,CASGERGIQETQYF